The next 19 T cell receptor beta chains were all read from a single sample in a study of shared clonotypes between healthy human individuals. Here immunoSEQ multiplex PCR was the method, and the copy in TCRdb shows in-frame clones only, minus some. The repertoire consists of around 940,000 clones, with around 80% occurring once and the leading ten covering 1.5%. The sequenced material came from memory CD4+ T cells sorted from blood. The sample's subset: CD45RA-negative fraction. The receptors here all came from a man between 18 and 29 years old in good health.

The rearrangement joins TRBV2 to TRBJ1-4, with D maybe TRBD1 (5 bases). The CDR3 length is 12 residues. V was clipped by 6 bases and J by 7 bases, with 9 bases between them. CDR1 and CDR2 (germline): SNHLY, FYNNEI. CDR3 bases: TGTGCCAGCAGGCGGGGCACTGAAAAACTGTTTTTT. Translating it yields CASRRGTEKLFF.

The chain combines TRBV10-2 with TRBJ2-7, with 7 bases that match TRBD2. The CDR3 has 11 amino acids. The trim removed 7 bases at V and 3 bases at J, leaving 0 bases unmatched. Germline V gene sequence: CDR1 WSHSY, CDR2 SAAADI. The CDR3 sequence is CASTGGYEQYF. CDR3 nucleotides: TGCGCCAGCACGGGGGGCTACGAGCAGTACTTC.

This clone was counted between two and nine times. The chain recombines TRBV7-2 with TRBJ2-1, with 9 bases that match TRBD1. V lost 4 bases, J lost 9 bases, and 7 bases stayed unmatched. Germline loops: CDR1 SGHTA, CDR2 FQGNSA. The CDR3 contains 14 residues. CDR3 residues: CASSSQTGGGEQFF. CDR3 bases: TGTGCCAGCAGCTCGCAAACAGGGGGCGGTGAGCAGTTCTTC.

The rearrangement uses TRBV5-1 and TRBJ1-6, with TRBD1 as a possible D gene (5 bases). CDR1 is SGHRS and CDR2 is YFSETQ in the germline V gene. This CDR3 contains 15 residues. V shed 0 bases and J shed 5 bases, with 9 bases lying between them. This chain's CDR3 is CASSLVAGNNSPLHF. Here the CDR3 DNA reads TGCGCCAGCAGCTTGGTGGCAGGGAATAATTCACCCCTCCACTTT.

With regard to this clone: This may be a read error, as it is one base from a much larger clone. The same CDR3 is also encoded by other DNA sequences in this sample. CDR3 in amino acids: CASSLALNTEAFF. The CDR3 DNA reads as TGTGCCAGCAGCTTAGCACTGAACACTGAAGCTTTCTTT. The rearrangement links TRBV11-2 to TRBJ1-1; D is unresolved. The CDR3 covers 13 residues. Germline CDR1 and CDR2: SGHAT and FQNNGV. The V gene lost 1 base and the J gene lost 0 bases, with 3 bases spanning the gap.

A note on this clone: Additional DNA sequences in this sample encode the identical CDR3. This sequence joins TRBV6-5 and TRBJ2-3; TRBD1 aligns across 7 bases. V lost 6 bases, J lost 1 base, and 7 bases stayed unmatched. CDR3 length: 15 amino acids. Germline-derived CDR1 and CDR2 are MNHEY and SVGAGI. CDR3: CASSLQQGRTDTQYF. CDR3 sequence (DNA): TGTGCCAGCAGCTTACAACAGGGGCGCACAGATACGCAGTATTTT.

This clone was counted between two and nine times. The chain has TRBV7-8 and TRBJ1-1, with D possibly TRBD1 on 5 matching bases. Between the trimmed V and J ends, which lost 4 bases and 5 bases, there was a span of 14 bases. CDR1 SGHVS and CDR2 FQNEAQ come from the germline V gene. This CDR3 spans 14 amino acids. The CDR3 reads CASSSNGGGTEAFF. In DNA, the CDR3 is TGTGCCAGCAGCTCTAACGGGGGAGGGACTGAAGCTTTCTTT. The complete variable domain, with remaining parts taken from reference TRBV7-8 and TRBJ1-1, reads GAGVSQSPRYKVAKRGQDVALRCDPISGHVSLFWYQQALGQGPEFLTYFQNEAQLDKSGLPSDRFFAERPEGSVSTLKIQRTQQEDSAVYLCASSSNGGGTEAFFGQGTRLTVV.

This clone was seen many times. The chain employs TRBV2 and TRBJ2-2, with D uncertain. V was shortened by 4 bases and J by 0 bases, with 6 bases between the two germline ends. Per germline, CDR1 SNHLY and CDR2 FYNNEI. The CDR3 runs to 14 residues. The CDR3 spells CASSGVANTGELFF. CDR3 nucleotide sequence: TGTGCCAGCAGTGGGGTAGCGAACACCGGGGAGCTGTTTTTT.

J is TRBJ1-2 and V is TRBV5-1; tentatively, D is TRBD1 (5 bases). Germline loops: CDR1 SGHRS, CDR2 YFSETQ. The CDR3 totals 15 residues. V was cut by 5 bases and J by 2 bases, with 16 bases left in between. The CDR3 loop reads CASRSPGTGNYGYTF. The CDR3 region has the DNA TGCGCCAGCAGAAGCCCGGGGACGGGAAACTATGGCTACACCTTC.

This clone was picked up a small number of times. The chain has TRBV7-9 and TRBJ1-2; tentative D call: TRBD1 (6 bases). Trimming stripped 3 bases from V and 8 bases from J, with 13 bases between. The germline V gene encodes CDR1 SEHNR and CDR2 FQNEAQ (reference sequence). The CDR3 is 13 residues long. The CDR3 DNA reads TGTGCCAGCAGCTTCCCAACAGGGACCGGCTACACCTTC. This codes for CASSFPTGTGYTF.

In this sample, this clone turned up once. The V gene is TRBV5-1, the J gene TRBJ2-3; D possibly corresponds to TRBD2 (6 bases). The V and J ends lost 4 bases and 2 bases respectively, with 8 bases between them. Germline V gene sequence: CDR1 SGHRS, CDR2 YFSETQ. CDR3 size: 13 residues. Here the CDR3 reads CASSRDFTDTQYF. CDR3 bases: TGCGCCAGCAGCCGGGACTTCACAGATACGCAGTATTTT.

J is TRBJ2-5 and V is TRBV11-1; 9 nucleotides align to TRBD1. The DNA matches TRBJ2-7 better at its end, which makes the J call doubtful. Germline CDR1 and CDR2: SGHAT and FQDESV (reference sequence). CDR3 length equals 14 residues. CDR3 region: CASSLGQGIHEQYF. The CDR3 DNA is TGTGCCAGCAGCCTCGGACAGGGGATCCACGAGCAGTACTTC.

The chain is built from TRBV28 and TRBJ2-4; a weak D match, TRBD1 (5 bases). Trimming took off 4 bases at V and 10 bases at J, with 11 bases between the two ends. Germline V CDR1 and CDR2: MDHEN, SYDVKM. There are 12 residues in the CDR3. The CDR3 is CASSSGLRIQYF. CDR3 in DNA: TGTGCCAGCAGTTCAGGGCTCCGGATTCAGTACTTC.

The genes are TRBV30 and TRBJ1-2; possible D gene TRBD1, 6 bases. This CDR3 region has 17 residues. Germline assignment: CDR1 GTSNPN and CDR2 SVGIG (reference sequence). Trimming cost V 0 bases and J 0 bases, with 17 bases left between them. CDR3: CAWSVRPGHDSNYGYTF. The CDR3 DNA is TGTGCCTGGAGTGTAAGGCCGGGACACGATTCTAACTATGGCTACACCTTC.

There are a few counts of this clone. This CDR3 reads CASSYSPRLNEQYF. DNA for the CDR3: TGTGCCAGCAGTTACTCTCCCCGCCTGAACGAGCAGTACTTC. The chain has TRBV6-5 and TRBJ2-7; no reliable D call. Germline CDR1 is MNHEY and CDR2 is SVGAGI. V gave up 0 bases and J gave up 5 bases, with 11 bases separating them. The CDR3 extends over 14 amino acids.

The rearrangement links TRBV6-6 to TRBJ1-2; 8 bases map to TRBD1. V trimming: 6 bases; J trimming: 7 bases; junction bases outside the gene matches: 10. The CDR3 covers 14 residues. CDR1 MNHNY and CDR2 SVGAGI come from the germline V gene (reference sequence). In DNA, the CDR3 is TGTGCCAGCAGGAACGGGGCAGGGGGCCTTGGCTACACCTTC. Encoded protein: CASRNGAGGLGYTF.

CDR3 loop: CASSTMDRGEAFF. The CDR3, as DNA: TGTGCCAGTAGTACCATGGACAGGGGGGAAGCTTTCTTT. The chain links TRBV19 to TRBJ1-1; 10 bases align to TRBD1. The V gene's germline CDR1 is LNHDA and CDR2 SQIVND (reference sequence). This CDR3 contains 13 residues. Unmatched junction bases numbered 4, after V lost 4 bases and J lost 8 bases.

The chain is built from TRBV19 and TRBJ2-7, with 9 bases matching TRBD1. The CDR3 consists of 13 residues. The V segment lost 6 bases and the J segment 6 bases; nucleotides outside the gene matches: 6. CDR1 is LNHDA, CDR2 SQIVND, per germline (reference sequence). CDR3 sequence (DNA): TGTGCCAGTAGAAGGGGACAGGGCGGCGAGCAGTACTTC. Its protein is CASRRGQGGEQYF.

The table lists this clone with a few counts. The chain's CDR3 is CSVRDSMNTEAFF. CDR3 bases: TGCAGCGTTCGGGACAGTATGAACACTGAAGCTTTCTTT. The chain links TRBV29-1 to TRBJ1-1, with 7 bases identical to TRBD1. This CDR3 contains 13 residues. Germline V CDR1 and CDR2: SQVTM, ANQGSEA. Trimming removed 5 bases from V and 0 bases from J; junction bases left unmatched: 3. Drawing the rest from reference TRBV29-1 and TRBJ1-1, the complete variable domain is SAVISQKPSRDICQRGTSLTIQCQVDSQVTMMFWYRQQPGQSLTLIATANQGSEATYESGFVIDKFPISRPNLTFSTLTVSNMSPEDSSIYLCSVRDSMNTEAFFGQGTRLTVV.